The entry below gives a single T cell receptor beta chain sequence along with its context. The antigen it binds to is not known. One base away there is no much larger clone; base qualities are not given. Library preparation used the immunoSEQ multiplex PCR assay. For the original study's pipeline: A statistical classification framework was developed to diagnose cytomegalovirus status using the catalog of TCR beta chain sequences. TCRdb stores this immuneACCESS table with in-frame sequences only. Part of the clones is absent; in the studies checked, under half of the shortfall reflects unresolved V genes, and no reason is known for the rest. That table gives V, J and clone size, and the DNA gave D and trimming. The sample has some 270,000 clones on record, approximately 86% of them singletons. The biggest ten clones account for approximately 1% of the sample. This record belongs to a study of cytomegalovirus exposure and HLA in healthy donors (dated by TCRdb to about 2017). About the investigation overall: The 700 or so repertoires of the first cohort and the roughly 120 validation repertoires were produced on the same platform, according to a later analysis. The study aimed to test whether signatures of past pathogen exposure could be identified by cataloging public T cell receptors. Along with the approximately 700-subject first cohort, a separate validation cohort of some 130 different subjects was used. To predict cytomegalovirus infection status, the study combined high-throughput TCR immunosequencing, statistical association of individual TCRs with disease status, and machine learning. Points the paper makes about the study in general: Of the cluster scores, roughly 95% were above 0 in a later analysis, which found that TCRs clustered in the first cohort also tended to co-occur in the 120 validation repertoires. The study listed 150 to 200 TCR beta chains as associated with cytomegalovirus. Cytomegalovirus status was reported to be diagnosed by the classifier with high specificity and sensitivity in both the original and validation cohorts. The authors suggested that the approach could potentially be generalized to other disease states and immunological phenotypes. A few of the identified cytomegalovirus-associated TCR beta chains were confirmed in vitro to be specific for cytomegalovirus antigens. A later analysis lacked HLA typing for the validation cohort, so it scored co-occurrence in that cohort across all 110 or so repertoires. Most TCR sequences were seen in very few donors, while some public TCRs were found in many individuals.

Donors formed part of the validation cohort, which comprised some 120 subjects and was distinct from the first cohort of some 700 subjects. The cysteine opens and the phenylalanine closes a CDR3 of 15 amino acids. Only the CDR3 DNA is retained, 45 bases long and in frame from the first base. Trimming accounts for 6 bases at V and 6 bases at J, while the number of junction bases matched to no gene is 9. Looking up the germline V gene yields CDR1 MNHEY and CDR2 SVGAGI. The receptor was isolated from a woman under 30 in good health and CMV-seronegative. The V and J genes are TRBV6-5 and TRBJ2-1; TRBD2 agrees with 9 junctional bases. Sample: PBMCs. This receptor has the CDR3 CASSFSGSGSNEQFF. The DNA sequence is given as TGTGCCAGCAGCTTTAGCGGGAGCGGTTCCAATGAGCAGTTCTTC.